A single sample is the source of the 11 T cell receptor beta chains below, sequenced in a study of control samples from healthy donors and cancer patients (dated by TCRdb to the early 2020s). Receptors were amplified or captured by the immunoSEQ multiplex PCR assay. Drawn from immuneACCESS, this table holds only the in-frame rearrangements with V and J called that TCRdb kept. Clones are partly lost; checked studies trace under half to an unresolved V gene and leave the rest unexplained. The sample profile shows about 230,000 clones; roughly 87% of them were found once. The ten largest clones add up to 10% to 15% of the sample. Sample: PBMCs. These TCRs come from an older woman with lung cancer.

The chain uses TRBV9 and TRBJ1-5; 7 bases fit TRBD1. The CDR3 length is 14 residues. The V and J ends lost 2 bases and 7 bases, in that order; junction bases with no gene match: 6. Per germline, CDR1 SGDLS and CDR2 YYNGEE. CDR3 amino acids: CASSVDREGQPQHF. CDR3 bases: TGTGCCAGCAGCGTTGACAGGGAAGGGCAGCCCCAGCATTTT.

The chain employs TRBV30 and TRBJ1-1, with 9 bases fitting TRBD1. Trimming took 0 bases from V and 11 from J; bases not matched to a gene: 7. The V gene's germline CDR1 is GTSNPN and CDR2 SVGIG (reference sequence). This CDR3 has 13 residues. CDR3 in DNA: TGTGCCTGGAGTGTCGCTAGACAGGGGGTCGCTTTCTTT. Protein product: CAWSVARQGVAFF.

The chain links TRBV11-2 to TRBJ1-3, with D perhaps TRBD1 (5 bases). CDR1 and CDR2 (germline): SGHAT, FQNNGV. V dropped 2 bases and J dropped 4 bases, with 21 bases sitting between them. The CDR3 spans 18 residues. This chain's CDR3 is CASSLSLLRVRVGNTIYF. The CDR3 coding sequence is TGTGCCAGCAGCTTAAGCCTCCTCAGGGTGCGGGTCGGAAACACCATATATTTT. The full variable domain, with the rest looked up from reference TRBV11-2 and TRBJ1-3, is EAGVAQSPRYKIIEKRQSVAFWCNPISGHATLYWYQQILGQGPKLLIQFQNNGVVDDSQLPKDRFSAERLKGVDSTLKIQPAKLEDSAVYLCASSLSLLRVRVGNTIYFGEGSWLTVV.

This clone appeared a few times. The V call is TRBV7-9, the J call TRBJ1-1; 9 bases agree with TRBD1. Germline-derived CDR1 and CDR2 are SEHNR and FQNEAQ (reference sequence). The V gene end was trimmed by 3 bases and the J gene end by 11 bases; junction bases not matched to a gene: 16. The CDR3 is 16 amino acids. The CDR3 here is CASSFTGTGNLGGAFF. For the CDR3, the DNA is TGTGCCAGCAGCTTTACCGGGACAGGGAATCTCGGGGGGGCTTTCTTT.

J is TRBJ1-2 and V is TRBV25-1; D might be TRBD1 (6 bases). This CDR3 comprises 13 residues. Trimming cost V 3 bases and J 4 bases, with 9 bases left between them. Germline lookup yields CDR1 MGHDK and CDR2 SYGVNS. In DNA, the CDR3 is TGTGCCAGCAGTGAGGACAGACCCTATGGCTACACCTTC. It codes for CASSEDRPYGYTF.

In the case of this clone: Other nucleotide sequences from this sample produce the same CDR3. The chain joins TRBV3-1 (or the pseudogene TRBV3-2) to TRBJ2-7; D call uncertain. Per germline, CDR1 LGHDT and CDR2 YNNKEL (reference sequence). V dropped 1 base and J dropped 2 bases, with 3 bases sitting between them. This CDR3 spans 12 amino acids. The CDR3 loop reads CASSQVPYEQYF. The CDR3 bases are TGTGCCAGCAGCCAAGTCCCCTACGAGCAGTACTTC.

The chain links TRBV6-5 to TRBJ1-5; 7 nucleotides line up with TRBD1. This CDR3 contains 15 residues. Looked up from germline, CDR1 is MNHEY and CDR2 is SVGAGI. Trimming removed 6 bases from V and 7 bases from J; junction bases left unmatched: 12. In DNA, the CDR3 is TGTGCCAGCAGCCCACGGGACAGAGGGTTACAGCCCCAGCATTTT. Translated: CASSPRDRGLQPQHF.

The chain couples TRBV5-1 to TRBJ2-3, with D maybe TRBD1 (6 bases). Germline assignment: CDR1 SGHRS and CDR2 YFSETQ. V gave up 0 bases and J gave up 2 bases, with 13 bases separating them. The CDR3 has 16 residues. The DNA of the CDR3 is TGCGCCAGCAGCTTGGGGCGACAGGCGATCACAGATACGCAGTATTTT. This gives the protein CASSLGRQAITDTQYF.

The sample holds one count of this clone. In nucleotides, the CDR3 is TGTGCCTGGAGTTCTCCCGGCCCGATTCAGTACTTC. This encodes CAWSSPGPIQYF. This rearrangement joins TRBV30 to TRBJ2-4; D ambiguous. V was shortened by 2 bases and J by 10 bases, with 12 bases between the two germline ends. The V gene's germline CDR1 is GTSNPN and CDR2 SVGIG (reference sequence). CDR3 length: 12 residues.

The chain uses TRBV28 and TRBJ2-1, with 15 bases that match TRBD2. The junction had 2 bases not matched to a gene; V was cut back by 4 bases and J by 4 bases. The CDR3 extends over 16 amino acids. CDR1 and CDR2 from the germline V gene are MDHEN and SYDVKM. CDR3 sequence: CASSSGTSGRYNEQFF. CDR3 nucleotides: TGTGCCAGCAGTTCCGGGACTAGCGGGAGGTACAATGAGCAGTTCTTC.

V gene TRBV12-3 or TRBV12-4 combines with J gene TRBJ2-7, with a possible D match to TRBD1 (5 bases). The CDR3 contains 13 residues. The ends were cut back, 3 bases at V and 10 bases at J, with 16 bases in the middle. The CDR3 nucleotides read TGTGCCAGCAGTTTGGGGCAGAGTTTTTCCCAGTACTTC. Translation: CASSLGQSFSQYF.